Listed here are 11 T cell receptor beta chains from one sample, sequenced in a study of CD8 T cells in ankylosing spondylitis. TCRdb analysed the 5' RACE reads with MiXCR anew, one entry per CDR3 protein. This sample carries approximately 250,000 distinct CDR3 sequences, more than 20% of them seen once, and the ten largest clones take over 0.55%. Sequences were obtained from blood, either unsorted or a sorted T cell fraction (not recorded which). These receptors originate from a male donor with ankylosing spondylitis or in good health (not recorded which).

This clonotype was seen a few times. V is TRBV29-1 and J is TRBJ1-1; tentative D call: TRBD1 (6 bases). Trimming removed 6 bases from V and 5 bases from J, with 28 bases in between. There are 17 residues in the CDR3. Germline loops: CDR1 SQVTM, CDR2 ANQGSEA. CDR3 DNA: TGCAGCGTGCATACAGGGCGTATCGGGGTGGTAGGGACTGAAGCTTTCTTT. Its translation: CSVHTGRIGVVGTEAFF.

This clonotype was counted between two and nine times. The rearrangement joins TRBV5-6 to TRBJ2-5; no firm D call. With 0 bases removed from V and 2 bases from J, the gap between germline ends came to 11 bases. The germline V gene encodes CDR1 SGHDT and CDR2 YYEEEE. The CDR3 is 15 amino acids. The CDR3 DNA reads TGTGCCAGCAGCTTGGGGGTAAAAGGTCAAGAGACCCAGTACTTC. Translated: CASSLGVKGQETQYF.

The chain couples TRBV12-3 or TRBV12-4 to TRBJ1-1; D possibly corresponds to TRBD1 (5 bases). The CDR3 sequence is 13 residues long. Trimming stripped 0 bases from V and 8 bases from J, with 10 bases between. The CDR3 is CASSLARGVEAFF. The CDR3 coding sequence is TGTGCCAGCAGTTTAGCGCGGGGGGTCGAAGCTTTCTTT.

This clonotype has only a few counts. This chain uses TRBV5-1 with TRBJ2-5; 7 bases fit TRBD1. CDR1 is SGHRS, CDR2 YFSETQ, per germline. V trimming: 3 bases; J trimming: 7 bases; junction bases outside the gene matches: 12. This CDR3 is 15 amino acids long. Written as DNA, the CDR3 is TGCGCCAGCAGCTGGGGGACAGCCGGAGAAGGGACCCAGTACTTC. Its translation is CASSWGTAGEGTQYF.

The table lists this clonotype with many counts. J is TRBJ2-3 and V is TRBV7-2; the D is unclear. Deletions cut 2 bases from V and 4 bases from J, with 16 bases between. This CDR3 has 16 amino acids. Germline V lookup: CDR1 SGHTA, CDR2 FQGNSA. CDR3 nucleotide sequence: TGTGCCAGCAGCTTATGGGCGGCAAGCCGGGCAGATACGCAGTATTTT. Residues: CASSLWAASRADTQYF.

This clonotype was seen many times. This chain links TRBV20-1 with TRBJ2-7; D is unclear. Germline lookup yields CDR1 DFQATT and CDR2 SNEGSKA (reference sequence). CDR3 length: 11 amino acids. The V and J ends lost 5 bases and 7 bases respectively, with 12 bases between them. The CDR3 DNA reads TGCAGTGCTCCTGTAGTGGGTGAGCAGTACTTC. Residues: CSAPVVGEQYF.

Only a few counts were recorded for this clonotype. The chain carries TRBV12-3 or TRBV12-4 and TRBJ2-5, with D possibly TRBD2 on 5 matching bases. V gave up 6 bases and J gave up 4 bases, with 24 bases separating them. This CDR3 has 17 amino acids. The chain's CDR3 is CASSTPLRELGVETQYF. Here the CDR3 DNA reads TGTGCCAGCAGCACCCCTTTAAGGGAGCTGGGCGTAGAGACCCAGTACTTC.

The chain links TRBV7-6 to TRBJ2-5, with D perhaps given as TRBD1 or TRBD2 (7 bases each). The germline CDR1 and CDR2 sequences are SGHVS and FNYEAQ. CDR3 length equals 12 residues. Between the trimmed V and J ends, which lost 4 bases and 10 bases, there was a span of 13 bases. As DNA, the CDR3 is TGTGCCAGCAGCTCTTCAGGGGGGGACCAGTACTTC. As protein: CASSSSGGDQYF.

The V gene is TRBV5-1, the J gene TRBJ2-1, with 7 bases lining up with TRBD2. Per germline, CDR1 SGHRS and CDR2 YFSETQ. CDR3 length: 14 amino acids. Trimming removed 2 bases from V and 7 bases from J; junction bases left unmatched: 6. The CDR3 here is CASSFVGGNNEQFF. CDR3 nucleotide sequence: TGCGCCAGCAGCTTCGTGGGGGGGAATAATGAGCAGTTCTTC.

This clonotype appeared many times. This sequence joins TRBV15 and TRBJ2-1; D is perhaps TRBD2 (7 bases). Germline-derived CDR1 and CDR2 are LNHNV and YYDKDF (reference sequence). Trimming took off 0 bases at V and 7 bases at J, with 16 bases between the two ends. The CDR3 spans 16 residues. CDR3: CATSRDGRGAKNEQFF. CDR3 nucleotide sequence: TGTGCCACCAGCAGAGATGGGAGGGGGGCAAAAAATGAGCAGTTCTTC.

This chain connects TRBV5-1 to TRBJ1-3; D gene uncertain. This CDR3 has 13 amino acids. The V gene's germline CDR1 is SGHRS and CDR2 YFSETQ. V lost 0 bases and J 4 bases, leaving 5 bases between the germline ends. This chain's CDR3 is CASSLGPGNTIYF. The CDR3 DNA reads TGCGCCAGCAGCTTGGGGCCGGGAAACACCATATATTTT.